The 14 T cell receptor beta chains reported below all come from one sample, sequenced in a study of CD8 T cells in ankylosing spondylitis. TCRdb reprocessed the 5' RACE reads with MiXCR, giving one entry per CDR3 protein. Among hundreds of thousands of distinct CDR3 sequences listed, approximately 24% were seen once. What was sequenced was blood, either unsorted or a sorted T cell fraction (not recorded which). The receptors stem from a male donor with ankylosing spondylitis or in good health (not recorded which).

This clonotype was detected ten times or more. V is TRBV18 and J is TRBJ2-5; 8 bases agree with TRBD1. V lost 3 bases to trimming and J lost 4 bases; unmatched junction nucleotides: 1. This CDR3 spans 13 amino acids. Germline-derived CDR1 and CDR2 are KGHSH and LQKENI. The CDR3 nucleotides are TGTGCCAGCTCACCGGGACAGGCAGAGACCCAGTACTTC. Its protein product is CASSPGQAETQYF.

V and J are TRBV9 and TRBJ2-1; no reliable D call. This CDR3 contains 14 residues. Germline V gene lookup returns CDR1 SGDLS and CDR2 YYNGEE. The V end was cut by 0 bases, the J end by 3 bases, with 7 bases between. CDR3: CASSVESFYNEQFF. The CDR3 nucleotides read TGTGCCAGCAGCGTAGAGAGCTTCTACAATGAGCAGTTCTTC.

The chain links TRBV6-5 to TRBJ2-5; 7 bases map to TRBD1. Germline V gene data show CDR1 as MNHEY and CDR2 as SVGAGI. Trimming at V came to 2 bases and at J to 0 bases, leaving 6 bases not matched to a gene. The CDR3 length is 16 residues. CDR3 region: CASSYGQGVNQETQYF. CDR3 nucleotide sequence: TGTGCCAGCAGTTACGGGCAGGGGGTAAACCAAGAGACCCAGTACTTC.

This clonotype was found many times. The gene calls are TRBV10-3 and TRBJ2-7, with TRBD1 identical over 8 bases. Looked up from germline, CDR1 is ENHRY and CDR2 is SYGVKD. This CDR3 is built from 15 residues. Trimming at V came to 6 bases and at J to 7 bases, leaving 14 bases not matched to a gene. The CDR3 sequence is CAISPGTGGFGEQYF. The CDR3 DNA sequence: TGTGCCATCAGCCCCGGGACAGGTGGTTTTGGTGAGCAGTACTTC.

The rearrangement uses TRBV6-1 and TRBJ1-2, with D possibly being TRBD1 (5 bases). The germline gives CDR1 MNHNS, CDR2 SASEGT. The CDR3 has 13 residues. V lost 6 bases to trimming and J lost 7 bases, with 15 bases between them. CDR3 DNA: TGTGCCAGCAGACCCCAGACCAGGGCTGGCTACACCTTC. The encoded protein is CASRPQTRAGYTF.

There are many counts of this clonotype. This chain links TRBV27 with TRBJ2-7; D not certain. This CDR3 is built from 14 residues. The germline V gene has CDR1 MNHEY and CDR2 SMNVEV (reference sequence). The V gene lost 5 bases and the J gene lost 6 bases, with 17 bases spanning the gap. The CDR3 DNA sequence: TGTGCCAGCAGTCTTAGGGTTGAAGACCCCGAGCAGTACTTC. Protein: CASSLRVEDPEQYF.

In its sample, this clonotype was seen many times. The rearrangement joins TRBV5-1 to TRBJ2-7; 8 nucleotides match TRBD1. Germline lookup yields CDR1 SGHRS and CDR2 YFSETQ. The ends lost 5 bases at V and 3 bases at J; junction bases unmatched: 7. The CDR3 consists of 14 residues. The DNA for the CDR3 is TGCGCCAGCAGTTCCGGGACAGGTAACTACGAGCAGTACTTC. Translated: CASSSGTGNYEQYF.

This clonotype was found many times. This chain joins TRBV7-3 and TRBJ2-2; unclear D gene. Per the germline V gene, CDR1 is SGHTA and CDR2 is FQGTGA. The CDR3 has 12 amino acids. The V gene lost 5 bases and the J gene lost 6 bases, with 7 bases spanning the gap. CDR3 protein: CASSLLSGELFF. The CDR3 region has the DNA TGTGCCAGCAGCCTCTTATCCGGGGAGCTGTTTTTT.

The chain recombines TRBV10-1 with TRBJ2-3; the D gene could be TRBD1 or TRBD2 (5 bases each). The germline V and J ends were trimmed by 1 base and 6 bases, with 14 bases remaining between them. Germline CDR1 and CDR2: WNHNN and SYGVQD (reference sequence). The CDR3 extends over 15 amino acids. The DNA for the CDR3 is TGCGCCAGCAGTGAGTGGGACGGAACAGCCGATACGCAGTATTTT. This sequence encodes CASSEWDGTADTQYF.

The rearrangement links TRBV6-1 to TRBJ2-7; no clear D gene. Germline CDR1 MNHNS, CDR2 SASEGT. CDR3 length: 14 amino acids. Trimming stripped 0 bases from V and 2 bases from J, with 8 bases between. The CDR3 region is CASSEAPSTYEQYF. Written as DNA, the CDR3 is TGTGCCAGCAGTGAAGCGCCCAGTACCTACGAGCAGTACTTC.

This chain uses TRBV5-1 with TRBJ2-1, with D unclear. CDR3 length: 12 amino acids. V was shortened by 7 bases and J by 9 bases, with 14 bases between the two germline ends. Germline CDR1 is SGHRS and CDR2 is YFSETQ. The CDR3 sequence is CASWIESAEQFF. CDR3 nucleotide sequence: TGCGCCAGCTGGATAGAATCGGCTGAGCAGTTCTTC.

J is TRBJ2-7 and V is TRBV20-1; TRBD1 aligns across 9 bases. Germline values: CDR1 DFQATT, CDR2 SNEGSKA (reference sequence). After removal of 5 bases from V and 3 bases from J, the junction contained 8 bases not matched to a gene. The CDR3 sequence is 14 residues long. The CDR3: CSAQRPGQGYEQYF. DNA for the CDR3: TGCAGTGCTCAGCGCCCGGGACAGGGCTACGAGCAGTACTTC.

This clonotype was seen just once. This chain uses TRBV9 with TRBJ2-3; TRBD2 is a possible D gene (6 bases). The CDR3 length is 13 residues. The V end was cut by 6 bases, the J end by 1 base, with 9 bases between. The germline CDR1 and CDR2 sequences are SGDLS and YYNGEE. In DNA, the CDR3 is TGTGCCAGCAACCCTAGCGGCACAGATACGCAGTATTTT. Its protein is CASNPSGTDTQYF.

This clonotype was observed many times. Here the CDR3 DNA reads TGTGCCAGCAGCTTAGGAGGGACTAGCGCTTACGAGCAGTACTTC. This translates into CASSLGGTSAYEQYF. The genes are TRBV7-2 and TRBJ2-7, with 10 bases aligning to TRBD2. V was clipped by 1 base and J by 4 bases; unmatched bases: 4. The CDR3 covers 15 residues. CDR1 and CDR2 (germline): SGHTA, FQGNSA.